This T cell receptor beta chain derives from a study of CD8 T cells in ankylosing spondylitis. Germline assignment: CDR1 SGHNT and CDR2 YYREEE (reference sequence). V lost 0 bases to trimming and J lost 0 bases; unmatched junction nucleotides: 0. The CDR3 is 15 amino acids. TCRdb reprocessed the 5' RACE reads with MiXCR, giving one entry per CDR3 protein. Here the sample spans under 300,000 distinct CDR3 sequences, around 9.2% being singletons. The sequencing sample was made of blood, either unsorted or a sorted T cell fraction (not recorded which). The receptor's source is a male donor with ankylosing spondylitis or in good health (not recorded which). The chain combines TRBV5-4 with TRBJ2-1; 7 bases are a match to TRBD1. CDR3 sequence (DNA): TGTGCCAGCAGCTTGGACAGGGGCTCCTACAATGAGCAGTTCTTC. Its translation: CASSLDRGSYNEQFF.